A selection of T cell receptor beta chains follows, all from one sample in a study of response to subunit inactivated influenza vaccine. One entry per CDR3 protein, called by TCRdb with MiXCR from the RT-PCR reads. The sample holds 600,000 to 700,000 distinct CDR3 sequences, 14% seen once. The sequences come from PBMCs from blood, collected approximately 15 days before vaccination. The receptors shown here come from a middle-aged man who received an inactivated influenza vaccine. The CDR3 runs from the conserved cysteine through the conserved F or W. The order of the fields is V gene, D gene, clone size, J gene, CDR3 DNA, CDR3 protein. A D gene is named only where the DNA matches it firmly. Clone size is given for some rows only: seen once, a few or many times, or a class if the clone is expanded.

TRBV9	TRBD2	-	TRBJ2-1	TGTGCCAGCAGCGTACTGGCTAGCGGGAGAGGAATGAATGAGCAGTTCTTC	CASSVLASGRGMNEQFF
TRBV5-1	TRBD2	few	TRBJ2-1	TGCGCCAGCAGGAAGGGACTAGGTGGCTACAATGAGCAGTTCTTC	CASRKGLGGYNEQFF
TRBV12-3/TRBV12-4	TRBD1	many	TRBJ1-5	TGTGCCAGCAGGAAGGACAGGGCCAGCAATCAGCCCCAGCATTTT	CASRKDRASNQPQHF
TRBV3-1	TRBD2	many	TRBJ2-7	TGTGCCAGCAGCCAAGGCGGGGGGTTGGAGCAGTACTTC	CASSQGGGLEQYF
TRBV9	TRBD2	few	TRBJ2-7	TGTGCCAGCAGCGTAGATTTACTAGCGGGGAACGAGCAGTACTTC	CASSVDLLAGNEQYF
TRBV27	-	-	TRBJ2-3	TGTGCCAGCAGTCCGGGTGGGTACTTTAGAGATACGCAGTATTTT	CASSPGGYFRDTQYF
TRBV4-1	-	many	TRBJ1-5	TGTGCCAGCAGCCAAGCGGGGGGAAATCAGCCCCAGCATTTT	CASSQAGGNQPQHF
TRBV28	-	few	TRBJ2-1	TGTGCCAGCAGCACGGAGAGGCAGTTCTTC	CASSTERQFF
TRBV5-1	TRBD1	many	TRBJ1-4	TGCGCCAGCAGCTACATAACAGGGGAAATAGAAAAACTGTTTTTT	CASSYITGEIEKLFF
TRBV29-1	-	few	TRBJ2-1	TGCAGCGTTGAGCTGGCCCCCGCCTACAATGAGCAGTTCTTC	CSVELAPAYNEQFF
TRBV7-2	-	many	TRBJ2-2	TGTGCCAGCAGCTTAGAGGTCGGGGAGCTGTTTTTT	CASSLEVGELFF
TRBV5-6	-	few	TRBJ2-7	TGTGCCAGCAGCTTGTTCATACGAGGGATCTACGAGCAGTACTTC	CASSLFIRGIYEQYF
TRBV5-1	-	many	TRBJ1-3	TGCGCCAGCAGCTTGACGGGTTCCTCTGGAAACACCATATATTTT	CASSLTGSSGNTIYF
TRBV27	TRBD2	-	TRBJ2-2	TGTGCCAGCAGTTTATTGAGTACTAGCGGGACTGACGGGGAGCTGTTTTTT	CASSLLSTSGTDGELFF
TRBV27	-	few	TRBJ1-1	TGTGCCAGCAGTTTGACCAAGGGGGGAACTGAAGCTTTCTTT	CASSLTKGGTEAFF
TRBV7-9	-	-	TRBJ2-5	TGTGCCAGCAGCTTAAGGCAGTTGGCGGGCGGAGAGACCCAGTACTTC	CASSLRQLAGGETQYF
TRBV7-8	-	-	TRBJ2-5	TGTGCCAGCACCCCGGTGGGGGAGTCCCGAGAGACCCAGTACTTC	CASTPVGESRETQYF
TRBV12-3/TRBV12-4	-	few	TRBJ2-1	TGTGCCAGCGTGACCTTCCAGACCTACAATGAGCAGTTCTTC	CASVTFQTYNEQFF
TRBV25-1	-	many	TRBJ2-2	TGTGCCAGCAGTGAATTTCCCAGGGCCAGGAGGGGGGAGCTGTTTTTT	CASSEFPRARRGELFF
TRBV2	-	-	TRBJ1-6	TGTGCCAGCAGTGGTGGCTACAGGGCCTCACCCCTCCACTTT	CASSGGYRASPLHF
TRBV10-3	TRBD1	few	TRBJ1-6	TGTGCCATCAGTGAGTCATCAGGGGGCGGTTCACCCCTCCACTTT	CAISESSGGGSPLHF
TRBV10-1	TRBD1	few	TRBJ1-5	TGCGCCAGCAGTGAGAGCAGGGGGACTCAGCCCCAGCATTTT	CASSESRGTQPQHF
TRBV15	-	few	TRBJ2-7	TGTGCCACCAGCAGAGAGGGCTACGAGCAGTACTTC	CATSREGYEQYF
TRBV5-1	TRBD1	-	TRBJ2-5	TGCGCCAGCAGCTACCTACCGACAGGGGGCGCCGGGGAGACCCAGTACTTC	CASSYLPTGGAGETQYF
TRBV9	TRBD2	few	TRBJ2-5	TGTGCCAGCAGCGTAGGAGTAGCGGGAAGCGGGGAGACCCAGTACTTC	CASSVGVAGSGETQYF
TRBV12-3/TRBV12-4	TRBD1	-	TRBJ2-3	TGTGCCAGCAGTAAATCACAGGGGTATACGCAGTATTTT	CASSKSQGYTQYF
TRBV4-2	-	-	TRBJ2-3	TGTGCCAGCAGCCAACATGGACGTACCACAGATACGCAGTATTTT	CASSQHGRTTDTQYF
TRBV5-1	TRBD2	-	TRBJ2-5	TGCGCCAGCAGCTTGGTCCCTAGCGGGGCTAGGGAGACCCAGTACTTC	CASSLVPSGARETQYF
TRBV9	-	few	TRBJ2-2	TGTGCCAGCAGCCCCAGCGGGACACACGGGGAGCTGTTTTTT	CASSPSGTHGELFF